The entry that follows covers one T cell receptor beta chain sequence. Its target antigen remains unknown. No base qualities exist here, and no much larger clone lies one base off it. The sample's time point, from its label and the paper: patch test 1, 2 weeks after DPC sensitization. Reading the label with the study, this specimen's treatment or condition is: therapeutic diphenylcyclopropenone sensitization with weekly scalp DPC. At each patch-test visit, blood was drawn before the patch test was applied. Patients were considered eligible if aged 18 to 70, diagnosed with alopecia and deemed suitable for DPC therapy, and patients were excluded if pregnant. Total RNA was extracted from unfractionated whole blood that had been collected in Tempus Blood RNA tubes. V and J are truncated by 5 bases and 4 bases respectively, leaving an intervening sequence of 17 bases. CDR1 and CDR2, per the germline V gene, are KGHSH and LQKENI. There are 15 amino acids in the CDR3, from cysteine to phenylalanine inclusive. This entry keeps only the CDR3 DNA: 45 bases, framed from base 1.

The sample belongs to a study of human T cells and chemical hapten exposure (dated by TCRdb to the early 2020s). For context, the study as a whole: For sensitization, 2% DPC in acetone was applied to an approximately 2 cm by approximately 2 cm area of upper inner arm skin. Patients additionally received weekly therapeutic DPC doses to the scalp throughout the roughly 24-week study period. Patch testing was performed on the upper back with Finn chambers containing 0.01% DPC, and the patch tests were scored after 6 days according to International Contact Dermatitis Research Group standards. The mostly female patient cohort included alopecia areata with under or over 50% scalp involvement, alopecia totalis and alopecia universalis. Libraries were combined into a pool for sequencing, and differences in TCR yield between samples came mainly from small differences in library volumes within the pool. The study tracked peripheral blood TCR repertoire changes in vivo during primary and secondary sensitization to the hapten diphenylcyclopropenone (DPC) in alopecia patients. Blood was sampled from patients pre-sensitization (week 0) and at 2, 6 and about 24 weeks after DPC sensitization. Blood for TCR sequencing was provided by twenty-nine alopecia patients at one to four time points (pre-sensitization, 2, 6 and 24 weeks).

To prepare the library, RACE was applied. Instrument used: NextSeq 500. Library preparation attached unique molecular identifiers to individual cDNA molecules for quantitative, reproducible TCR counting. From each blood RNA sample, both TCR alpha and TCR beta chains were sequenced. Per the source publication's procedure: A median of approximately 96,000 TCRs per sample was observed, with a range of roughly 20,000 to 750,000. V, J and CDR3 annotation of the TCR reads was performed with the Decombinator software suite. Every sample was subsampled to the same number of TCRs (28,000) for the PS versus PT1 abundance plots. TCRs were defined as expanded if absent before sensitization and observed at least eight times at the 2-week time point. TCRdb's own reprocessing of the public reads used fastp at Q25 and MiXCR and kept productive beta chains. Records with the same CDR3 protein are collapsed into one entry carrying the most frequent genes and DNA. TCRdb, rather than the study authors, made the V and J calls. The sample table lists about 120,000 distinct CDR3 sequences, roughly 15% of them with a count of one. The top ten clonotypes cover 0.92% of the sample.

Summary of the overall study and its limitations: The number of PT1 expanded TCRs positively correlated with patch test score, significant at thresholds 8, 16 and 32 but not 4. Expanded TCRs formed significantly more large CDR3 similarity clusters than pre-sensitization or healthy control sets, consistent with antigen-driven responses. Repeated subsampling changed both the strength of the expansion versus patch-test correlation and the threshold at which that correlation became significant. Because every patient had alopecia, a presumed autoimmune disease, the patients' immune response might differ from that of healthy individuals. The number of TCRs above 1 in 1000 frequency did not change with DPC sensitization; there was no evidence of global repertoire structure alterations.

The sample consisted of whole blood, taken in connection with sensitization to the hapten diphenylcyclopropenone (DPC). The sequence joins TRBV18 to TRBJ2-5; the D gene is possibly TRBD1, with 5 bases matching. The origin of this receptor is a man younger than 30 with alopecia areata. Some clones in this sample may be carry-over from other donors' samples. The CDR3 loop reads CASSTGPSRGETQYF. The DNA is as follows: TGTGCCAGCTCAACGGGCCCTTCAAGGGGAGAGACCCAGTACTTC.